This TCR beta chain emerged from a study of blood T cell repertoires in COVID-19. Germline V gene data show CDR1 as LGHNT and CDR2 as FRNRAP. V shed 2 bases and J shed 3 bases, with 5 bases lying between them. CDR3 length: 12 residues. Only in-frame clones appear in the TCRdb table, and some are missing; sequencing was by immunoSEQ multiplex PCR. Among roughly 150,000 clones listed, about 86% were seen once. Sequenced: peripheral blood. The chain is built from TRBV12-5 and TRBJ2-7, with D uncertain. The clonotype was recovered from a woman aged 70-85 years who had recovered from COVID-19. CDR3 in amino acids: CASGLPRYEQYF. In nucleotides, the CDR3 is TGTGCTAGTGGTTTGCCCCGCTACGAGCAGTACTTC.